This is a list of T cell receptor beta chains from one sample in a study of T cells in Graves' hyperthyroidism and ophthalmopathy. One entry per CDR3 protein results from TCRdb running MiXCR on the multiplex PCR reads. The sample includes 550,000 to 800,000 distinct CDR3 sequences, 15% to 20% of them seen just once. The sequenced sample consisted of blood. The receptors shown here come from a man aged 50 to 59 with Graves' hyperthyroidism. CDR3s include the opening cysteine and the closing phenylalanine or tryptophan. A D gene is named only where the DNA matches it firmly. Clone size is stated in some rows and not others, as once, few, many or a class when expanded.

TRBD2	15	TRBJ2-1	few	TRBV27	CAGSLLREIYNEQFF	TGTGCCGGCAGTTTACTGCGGGAGATCTACAATGAGCAGTTCTTC
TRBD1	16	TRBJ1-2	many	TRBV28	CASSRLTKGQGNGYTF	TGTGCCAGCAGTAGGTTAACTAAAGGACAGGGCAATGGCTACACCTTC
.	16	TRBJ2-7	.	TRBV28	CASSTRVGFPSYEQYF	TGTGCCAGCAGTACTCGAGTGGGGTTTCCCTCCTACGAGCAGTACTTC
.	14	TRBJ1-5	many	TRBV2	CASSGGGLNQPQHF	TGTGCCAGCAGTGGAGGGGGACTCAATCAGCCCCAGCATTTT
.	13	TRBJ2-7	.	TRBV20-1	CSAGGRLSYEQYF	TGCAGTGCTGGGGGACGTCTCTCCTACGAGCAGTACTTC
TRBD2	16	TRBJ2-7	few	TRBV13	CASSLWGASGSSEQYF	TGTGCCAGCAGCTTATGGGGGGCTAGCGGGAGCAGCGAGCAGTACTTC
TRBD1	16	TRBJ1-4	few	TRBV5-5	CASSLTPGQGSEKLFF	TGTGCCAGCAGCTTAACACCGGGACAGGGGAGTGAAAAACTGTTTTTT
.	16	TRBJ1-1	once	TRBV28	CASSLSRGHMNTEAFF	TGTGCCAGCAGTTTATCCCGGGGCCATATGAACACTGAAGCTTTCTTT
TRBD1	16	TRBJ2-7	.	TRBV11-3	CASSPTTGGASVEQYF	TGTGCCAGCAGCCCTACGACAGGGGGCGCATCAGTCGAGCAGTACTTC
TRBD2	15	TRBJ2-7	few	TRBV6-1	CASSKRREFPYEQYF	TGTGCCAGCAGTAAACGGCGGGAGTTCCCCTACGAGCAGTACTTC
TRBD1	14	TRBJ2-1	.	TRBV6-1	CASTPDRGRDEQFF	TGTGCCAGCACCCCGGACAGGGGAAGGGATGAGCAGTTCTTC
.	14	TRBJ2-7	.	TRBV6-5	CASSYSRGHYEQYF	TGTGCCAGCAGTTACTCACGGGGGCATTACGAGCAGTACTTC
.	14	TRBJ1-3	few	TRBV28	CASKQGSSGNTIYF	TGTGCCAGCAAACAGGGAAGCTCTGGAAACACCATATATTTT
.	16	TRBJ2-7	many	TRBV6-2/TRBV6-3	CASSYAPWREGGEQYF	TGTGCCAGCAGTTACGCACCCTGGAGGGAAGGAGGAGAGCAGTACTTC
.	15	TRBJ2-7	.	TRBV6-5	CASSYSTLGSYEQYF	TGTGCCAGCAGTTACTCGACCCTAGGCTCCTACGAGCAGTACTTC
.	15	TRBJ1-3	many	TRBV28	CASSPDPGSGNTIYF	TGTGCCAGCAGTCCTGACCCCGGTTCTGGAAACACCATATATTTT
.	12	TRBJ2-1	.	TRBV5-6	CASSSFNNEQFF	TGTGCCAGCAGCTCCTTTAACAATGAGCAGTTCTTC
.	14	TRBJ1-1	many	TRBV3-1	CASSPFGSQGEAFF	TGTGCCAGCAGCCCCTTTGGGTCGCAGGGTGAAGCTTTCTTT
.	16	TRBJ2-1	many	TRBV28	CASSLRFTGSKNEQFF	TGTGCCAGCAGTTTAAGGTTTACAGGGTCAAAGAATGAGCAGTTCTTC
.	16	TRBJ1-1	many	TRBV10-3	CAISESVRQTSTEAFF	TGTGCCATCAGTGAGTCGGTTAGGCAGACGTCCACTGAAGCTTTCTTT
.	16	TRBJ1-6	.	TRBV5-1	CASSLDGSSGNSPLHF	TGCGCCAGCAGCTTGGACGGCAGTTCTGGGAATTCACCCCTCCACTTT
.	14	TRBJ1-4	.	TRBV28	CASRTGTAAGKLFF	TGTGCCAGCAGAACCGGGACGGCCGCGGGAAAACTGTTTTTT
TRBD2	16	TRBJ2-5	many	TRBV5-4	CASSGVAGGPGETQYF	TGTGCCAGCAGCGGAGTAGCGGGAGGGCCTGGAGAGACCCAGTACTTC
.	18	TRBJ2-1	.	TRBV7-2	CASSLDYVGRGSYNEQFF	TGTGCCAGCAGCTTAGATTATGTGGGGCGGGGCTCCTACAATGAGCAGTTCTTC
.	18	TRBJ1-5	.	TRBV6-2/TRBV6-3	CASSSYLGRTYSNQPQHF	TGTGCCAGCAGTTCCTACTTGGGCAGGACATATAGCAATCAGCCCCAGCATTTT
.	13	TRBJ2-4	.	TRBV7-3	CASSPSPQNIQYF	TGTGCCAGCAGCCCAAGTCCTCAAAACATTCAGTACTTC
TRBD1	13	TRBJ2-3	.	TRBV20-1	CSAPGQGADTQYF	TGCAGTGCTCCGGGACAGGGGGCAGATACGCAGTATTTT
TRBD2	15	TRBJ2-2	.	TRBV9	CASNPGLAGDGELFF	TGTGCCAGCAACCCCGGACTAGCGGGAGACGGGGAGCTGTTTTTT
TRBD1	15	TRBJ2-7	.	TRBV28	CASSFWDRGPYEQYF	TGTGCCAGCAGTTTTTGGGACAGGGGACCCTACGAGCAGTACTTC
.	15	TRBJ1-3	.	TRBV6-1	CASRDRDSSGNTIYF	TGTGCCAGCAGGGATCGTGACAGCTCTGGAAACACCATATATTTT
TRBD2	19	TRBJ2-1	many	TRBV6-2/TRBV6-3	CASSYPLAPAGGYRNEQFF	TGTGCCAGCAGTTATCCCCTAGCTCCGGCGGGAGGGTATCGCAATGAGCAGTTCTTC
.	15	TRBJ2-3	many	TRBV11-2	CASSPASYSTDTQYF	TGTGCCAGCAGCCCAGCTAGCTACAGCACAGATACGCAGTATTTT
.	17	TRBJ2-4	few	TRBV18	CASSPLDRLWGKNIQYF	TGTGCCAGCTCACCACTGGACCGACTATGGGGCAAAAACATTCAGTACTTC